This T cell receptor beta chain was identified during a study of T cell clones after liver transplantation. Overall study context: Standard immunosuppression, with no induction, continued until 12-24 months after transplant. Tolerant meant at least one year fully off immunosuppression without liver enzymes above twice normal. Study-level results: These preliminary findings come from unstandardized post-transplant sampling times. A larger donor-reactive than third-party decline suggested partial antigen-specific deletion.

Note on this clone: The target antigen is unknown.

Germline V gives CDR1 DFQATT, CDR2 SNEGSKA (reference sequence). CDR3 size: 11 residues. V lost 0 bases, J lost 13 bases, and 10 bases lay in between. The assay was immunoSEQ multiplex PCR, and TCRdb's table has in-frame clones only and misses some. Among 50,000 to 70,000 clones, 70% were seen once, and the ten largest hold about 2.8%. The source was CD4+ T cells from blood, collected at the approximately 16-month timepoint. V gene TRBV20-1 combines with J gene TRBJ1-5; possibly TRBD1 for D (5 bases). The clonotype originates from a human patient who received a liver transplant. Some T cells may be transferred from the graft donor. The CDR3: CSARDRGSQHF. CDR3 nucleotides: TGCAGTGCTAGAGATAGGGGATCGCAGCATTTT.